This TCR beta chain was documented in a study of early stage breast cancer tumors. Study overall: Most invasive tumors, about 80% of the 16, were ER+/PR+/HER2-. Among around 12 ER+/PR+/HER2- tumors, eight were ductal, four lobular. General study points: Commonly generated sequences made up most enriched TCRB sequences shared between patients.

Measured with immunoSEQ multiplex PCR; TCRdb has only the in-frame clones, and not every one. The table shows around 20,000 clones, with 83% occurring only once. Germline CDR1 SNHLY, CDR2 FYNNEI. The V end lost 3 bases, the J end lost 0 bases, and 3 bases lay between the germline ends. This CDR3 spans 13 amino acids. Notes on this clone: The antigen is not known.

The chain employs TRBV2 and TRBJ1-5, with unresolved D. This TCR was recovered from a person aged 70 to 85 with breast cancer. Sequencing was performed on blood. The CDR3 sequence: CASSDSSNQPQHF. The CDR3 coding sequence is TGTGCCAGCAGTGATAGTAGCAATCAGCCCCAGCATTTT.